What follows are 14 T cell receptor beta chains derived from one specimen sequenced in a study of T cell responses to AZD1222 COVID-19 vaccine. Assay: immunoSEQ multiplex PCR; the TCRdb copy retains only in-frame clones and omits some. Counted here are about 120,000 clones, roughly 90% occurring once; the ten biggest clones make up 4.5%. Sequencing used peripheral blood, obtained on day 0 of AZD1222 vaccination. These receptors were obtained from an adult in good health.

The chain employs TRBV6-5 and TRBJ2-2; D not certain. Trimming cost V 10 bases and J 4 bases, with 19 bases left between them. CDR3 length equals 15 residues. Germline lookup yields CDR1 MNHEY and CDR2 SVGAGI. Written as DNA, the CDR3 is TGTGCCACCTCTGGGCACGCAGGCTCCACCGGGGAGCTGTTTTTT. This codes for CATSGHAGSTGELFF.

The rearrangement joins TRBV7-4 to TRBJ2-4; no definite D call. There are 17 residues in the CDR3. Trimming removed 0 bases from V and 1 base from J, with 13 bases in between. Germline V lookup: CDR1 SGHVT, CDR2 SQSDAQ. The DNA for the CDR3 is TGTGCCAGCAGCTTAGCGCTCCAAATCCAGGCCAAAAACATTCAGTACTTC. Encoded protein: CASSLALQIQAKNIQYF. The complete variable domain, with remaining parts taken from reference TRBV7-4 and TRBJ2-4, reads GAGVSQSPRYKVAKRGRDVALRCDSISGHVTLYWYRQTLGQGSEVLTYSQSDAQRDKSGRPSGRFSAERPERSVSTLKIQRTEQGDSAVYLCASSLALQIQAKNIQYFGAGTRLSVL.

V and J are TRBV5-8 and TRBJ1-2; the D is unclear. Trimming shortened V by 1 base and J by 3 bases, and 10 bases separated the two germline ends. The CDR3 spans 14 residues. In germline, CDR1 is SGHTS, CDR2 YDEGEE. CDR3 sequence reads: CASSLWADYYGYTF. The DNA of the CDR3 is TGTGCCAGCAGCTTGTGGGCGGACTACTATGGCTACACCTTC. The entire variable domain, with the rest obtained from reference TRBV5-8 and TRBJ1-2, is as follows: EAGVTQSPTHLIKTRGQQATLRCSPISGHTSVYWYQQALGLGLQFLLWYDEGEERNRGNFPPRFSGRQFPNYSSELNVNALELEDSALYLCASSLWADYYGYTFGSGTRLTVV.

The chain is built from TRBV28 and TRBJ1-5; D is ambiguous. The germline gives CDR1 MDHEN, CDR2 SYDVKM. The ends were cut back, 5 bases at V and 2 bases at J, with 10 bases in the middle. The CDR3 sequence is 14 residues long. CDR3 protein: CASSPPAGNQPQHF. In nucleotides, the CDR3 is TGTGCCAGCAGTCCCCCGGCCGGCAATCAGCCCCAGCATTTT.

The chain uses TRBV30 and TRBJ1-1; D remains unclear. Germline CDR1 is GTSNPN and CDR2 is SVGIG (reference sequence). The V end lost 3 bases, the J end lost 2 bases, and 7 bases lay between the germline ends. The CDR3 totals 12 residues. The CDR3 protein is CAWRARNTEAFF. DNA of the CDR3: TGTGCCTGGAGGGCGAGAAACACTGAAGCTTTCTTT.

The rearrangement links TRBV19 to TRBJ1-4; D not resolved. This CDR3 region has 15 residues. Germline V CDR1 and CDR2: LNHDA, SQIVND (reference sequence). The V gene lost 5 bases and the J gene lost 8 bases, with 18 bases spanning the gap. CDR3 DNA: TGTGCCAGTAGTCCTGGGCCTTCCCGGAGGGAAAAACTGTTTTTT. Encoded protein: CASSPGPSRREKLFF.

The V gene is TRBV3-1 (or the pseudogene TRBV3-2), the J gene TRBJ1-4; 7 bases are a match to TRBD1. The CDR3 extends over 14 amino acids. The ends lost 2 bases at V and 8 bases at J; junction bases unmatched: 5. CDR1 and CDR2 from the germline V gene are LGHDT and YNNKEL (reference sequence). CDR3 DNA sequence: TGTGCCAGCAGCCAAAGGGGGCAAAAGGAAAAACTGTTTTTT. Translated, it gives CASSQRGQKEKLFF.

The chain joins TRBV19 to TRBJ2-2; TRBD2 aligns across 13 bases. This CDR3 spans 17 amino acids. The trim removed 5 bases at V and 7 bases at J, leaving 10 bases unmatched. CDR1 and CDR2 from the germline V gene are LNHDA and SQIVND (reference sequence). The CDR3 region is CASSLRLAGGSGGELFF. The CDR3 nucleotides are TGTGCCAGTAGTCTTCGACTAGCGGGGGGTTCGGGCGGGGAGCTGTTTTTT.

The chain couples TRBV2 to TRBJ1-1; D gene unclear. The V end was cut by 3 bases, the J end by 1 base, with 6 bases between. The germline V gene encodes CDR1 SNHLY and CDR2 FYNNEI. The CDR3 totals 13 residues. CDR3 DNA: TGTGCCAGCAGTGATTCGAGGAACACTGAAGCTTTCTTT. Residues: CASSDSRNTEAFF.

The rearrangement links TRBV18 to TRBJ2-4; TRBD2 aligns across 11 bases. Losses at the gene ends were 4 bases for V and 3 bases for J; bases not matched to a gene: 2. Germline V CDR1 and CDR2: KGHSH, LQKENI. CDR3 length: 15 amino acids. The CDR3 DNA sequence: TGTGCCAGCTCACAGACTAGCGGGGACAAAAACATTCAGTACTTC. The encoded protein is CASSQTSGDKNIQYF.

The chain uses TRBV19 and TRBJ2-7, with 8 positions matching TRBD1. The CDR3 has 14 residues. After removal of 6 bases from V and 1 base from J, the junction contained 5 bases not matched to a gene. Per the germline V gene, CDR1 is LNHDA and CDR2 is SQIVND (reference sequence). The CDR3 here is CASSKGDRSYEQYF. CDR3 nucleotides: TGTGCCAGTAGCAAAGGGGACAGGTCCTACGAGCAGTACTTC.

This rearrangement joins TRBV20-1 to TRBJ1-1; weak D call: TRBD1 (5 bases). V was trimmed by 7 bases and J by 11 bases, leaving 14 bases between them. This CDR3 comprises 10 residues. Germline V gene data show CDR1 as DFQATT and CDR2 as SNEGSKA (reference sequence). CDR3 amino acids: CSVLVGTAFF. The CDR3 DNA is TGCAGTGTATTAGTTGGGACTGCTTTCTTT.

CDR3 DNA: TGTGCCAGCAGTACCACATATTCTGGAAACACCATATATTTT. Residues: CASSTTYSGNTIYF. The chain links TRBV27 to TRBJ1-3; D unresolved. The germline CDR1 and CDR2 sequences are MNHEY and SMNVEV (reference sequence). The CDR3 has 14 amino acids. V was shortened by 5 bases and J by 1 base, with 9 bases between the two germline ends.

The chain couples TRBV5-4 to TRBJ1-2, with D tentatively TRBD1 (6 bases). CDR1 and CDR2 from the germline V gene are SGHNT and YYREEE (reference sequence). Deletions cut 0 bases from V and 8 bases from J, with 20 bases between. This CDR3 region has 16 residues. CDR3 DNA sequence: TGTGCCAGCAGCTTGGATGAAGTCGGCAGGGGCAGGGGCTACACCTTC. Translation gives CASSLDEVGRGRGYTF.